One and the same sample provided the 17 T cell receptor beta chains below, sequenced in a study of blood T cell repertoires in COVID-19. The protocol was immunoSEQ multiplex PCR, while the TCRdb copy is restricted to in-frame clones and leaves out a portion. The sample shows 350,000 or so clones, around 86% of them seen only once. Sequenced: PBMCs or T cells enriched from blood (not recorded which). The receptors originated from a woman between 40 and 55 years old with acute COVID-19.

Here the CDR3 reads CASSESGQGASGYTF. The CDR3 DNA reads TGTGCCAGCAGCGAATCTGGACAGGGGGCAAGTGGCTACACCTTC. V is TRBV7-9 and J is TRBJ1-2; 11 nucleotides line up with TRBD1. CDR1 is SEHNR, CDR2 FQNEAQ, per germline (reference sequence). Trimming took 5 bases from V and 7 from J; bases not matched to a gene: 9. CDR3 length: 15 residues. Full variable domain (missing parts from reference TRBV7-9 and TRBJ1-2): DTGVSQNPRHKITKRGQNVTFRCDPISEHNRLYWYRQTLGQGPEFLTYFQNEAQLEKSRLLSDRFSAERPKGSFSTLEIQRTEQGDSAMYLCASSESGQGASGYTFGSGTRLTVV.

This clone was detected a few times. V gene TRBV4-3 combines with J gene TRBJ2-2; 11 nucleotides agree with TRBD2. J lost 6 bases, V lost 5 bases, and 11 bases had no gene match. Germline lookup yields CDR1 LGHNA and CDR2 YSLEER. CDR3 length: 17 residues. The CDR3 protein is CASSFQIAGGQAGELFF. The CDR3, as DNA: TGCGCCAGCAGCTTCCAAATAGCGGGGGGGCAGGCCGGGGAGCTGTTTTTT.

The gene calls are TRBV7-9 and TRBJ2-2, with TRBD1 identical over 10 bases. The CDR3 is 16 residues long. Unmatched junction bases numbered 7, after V lost 5 bases and J lost 4 bases. Per germline, CDR1 SEHNR and CDR2 FQNEAQ (reference sequence). CDR3 loop: CASSQDRGPGTGELFF. Written as DNA, the CDR3 is TGTGCCAGCAGCCAAGACAGGGGGCCCGGCACCGGGGAGCTGTTTTTT. Full variable domain (rest looked up from reference TRBV7-9 and TRBJ2-2): DTGVSQNPRHKITKRGQNVTFRCDPISEHNRLYWYRQTLGQGPEFLTYFQNEAQLEKSRLLSDRFSAERPKGSFSTLEIQRTEQGDSAMYLCASSQDRGPGTGELFFGEGSRLTVL.

The rearrangement links TRBV9 to TRBJ2-3, with 13 bases lining up with TRBD2. Germline lookup yields CDR1 SGDLS and CDR2 YYNGEE. V shed 3 bases, J shed 3 bases, and the junction held 1 base outside the gene matches. The CDR3 loop spans 15 amino acids. CDR3 in amino acids: CASSATSGRTDTQYF. Here the CDR3 DNA reads TGTGCCAGCAGCGCGACTAGCGGGAGGACAGATACGCAGTATTTT.

J is TRBJ1-5 and V is TRBV28, with 10 bases matching TRBD1. This CDR3 region has 15 residues. Germline lookup yields CDR1 MDHEN and CDR2 SYDVKM. With 10 bases clipped from V and 10 bases from J, the junction kept 16 bases outside the gene matches. The CDR3 is CATKTGTGASSPQHF. The CDR3 nucleotides read TGTGCCACTAAAACCGGGACAGGGGCCTCCAGTCCCCAGCATTTT.

The chain uses TRBV7-2 and TRBJ2-1; 10 bases align to TRBD1. The CDR3 covers 16 residues. Germline V gene data show CDR1 as SGHTA and CDR2 as FQGNSA. V was pared by 5 bases and J by 7 bases, with 11 bases of the junction left unmatched. CDR3 bases: TGTGCCAGCAGCATATTACCGGGACAGGGGACAAATGAGCAGTTCTTC. Protein: CASSILPGQGTNEQFF.

Regarding this clone: The junction differs from germline at one of its ends, possibly a read error. This chain joins TRBV5-6 and TRBJ1-5; 7 bases align to TRBD1. The CDR3 extends over 14 amino acids. Germline CDR1 and CDR2: SGHDT and YYEEEE. CDR3 protein: CASSLGQTNQPQHF. In DNA form, the CDR3 reads TGTGCCAGCAGTTTGGGACAGACGAATCAGCCCCAGCATTTT. The full variable domain, with the rest looked up from reference TRBV5-6 and TRBJ1-5, is DAGVTQSPTHLIKTRGQQVTLRCSPKSGHDTVSWYQQALGQGPQFIFQYYEEEERQRGNFPDRFSGHQFPNYSSELNVNALLLGDSALYLCASSLGQTNQPQHFGDGTRLSIL.

This chain joins TRBV5-4 and TRBJ2-2; 8 bases fit TRBD2. This CDR3 spans 15 amino acids. Trimming removed 3 bases from V and 5 bases from J; junction bases left unmatched: 6. CDR1 and CDR2 (germline): SGHNT, YYREEE (reference sequence). CDR3 nucleotide sequence: TGTGCCAGCAGCTCTAGGCGGGGGGATACCGGGGAGCTGTTTTTT. It yields the protein CASSSRRGDTGELFF.

A few counts support this clone. V is TRBV5-1 and J is TRBJ1-3; possibly TRBD1 for D (6 bases). The CDR3 consists of 15 residues. The V end lost 6 bases, the J end lost 0 bases, and 13 bases lay between the germline ends. Germline loops: CDR1 SGHRS, CDR2 YFSETQ. The CDR3 here is CASKGDGLSGNTIYF. CDR3 coding DNA: TGCGCCAGCAAGGGGGACGGCCTCTCTGGAAACACCATATATTTT.

The chain couples TRBV18 to TRBJ2-5; tentative D call: TRBD2 (7 bases). The CDR3 covers 13 residues. Germline CDR1 is KGHSH and CDR2 is LQKENI. V was clipped by 2 bases and J by 5 bases, with 9 bases between them. The DNA of the CDR3 is TGTGCCAGCTCACCAGGGGGGGCTGAGACCCAGTACTTC. Protein: CASSPGGAETQYF.

V usage is TRBV29-1 and J usage is TRBJ2-2, with D possibly TRBD1 on 6 matching bases. The germline V gene encodes CDR1 SQVTM and CDR2 ANQGSEA. The CDR3 has 12 residues. V dropped 7 bases and J dropped 6 bases, with 12 bases sitting between them. The CDR3 sequence is CSGGQRAGELFF. The CDR3 nucleotides read TGCAGCGGAGGACAGCGTGCCGGGGAGCTGTTTTTT.

As regards this clone: The sample contains more than one DNA sequence encoding this CDR3. This chain links TRBV6-5 with TRBJ2-7; possibly TRBD1 for D (6 bases). CDR1 and CDR2 from the germline V gene are MNHEY and SVGAGI. V dropped 4 bases and J dropped 3 bases, with 7 bases sitting between them. The CDR3 runs 12 residues. The CDR3 nucleotides are TGTGCCAGCAGTTTGGACAGCTACGAGCAGTACTTC. Translated: CASSLDSYEQYF.

Points on this clone: The same CDR3 can be traced to other DNA sequences in this sample. The chain links TRBV19 to TRBJ2-3; a weak D match, TRBD2 (5 bases). V gave up 4 bases and J gave up 2 bases, with 10 bases separating them. In germline, CDR1 is LNHDA, CDR2 SQIVND (reference sequence). This CDR3 is built from 14 residues. The CDR3 protein is CASSRRTDTDTQYF. As DNA, the CDR3 is TGTGCCAGTAGTAGGCGGACTGACACAGATACGCAGTATTTT.

This chain joins TRBV27 and TRBJ1-4, with a tentative D call TRBD1 (5 bases). This CDR3 contains 16 residues. The V and J ends lost 6 bases and 8 bases respectively, with 22 bases between them. Germline loops: CDR1 MNHEY, CDR2 SMNVEV (reference sequence). CDR3 sequence (DNA): TGTGCCAGCAGCCCCCGGTGGGGAGGGGTTGAGGAAAAACTGTTTTTT. This translates into CASSPRWGGVEEKLFF. Full variable domain (remainder filled in from reference TRBV27 and TRBJ1-4): EAQVTQNPRYLITVTGKKLTVTCSQNMNHEYMSWYRQDPGLGLRQIYYSMNVEVTDKGDVPEGYKVSRKEKRNFPLILESPSPNQTSLYFCASSPRWGGVEEKLFFGSGTQLSVL.

The chain couples TRBV28 to TRBJ2-7; 13 nucleotides line up with TRBD2. The CDR3 totals 16 residues. In germline, CDR1 is MDHEN, CDR2 SYDVKM. With V trimmed by 5 bases and J by 0 bases, 4 bases remained unmatched. CDR3 DNA sequence: TGTGCCAGCAGTGGACTAGCGGGAGACTTCTCCTACGAGCAGTACTTC. It specifies CASSGLAGDFSYEQYF. Based on the CDR3 plus reference TRBV28 and TRBJ2-7, the full variable domain is DVKVTQSSRYLVKRTGEKVFLECVQDMDHENMFWYRQDPGLGLRLIYFSYDVKMKEKGDIPEGYSVSREKKERFSLILESASTNQTSMYLCASSGLAGDFSYEQYFGPGTRLTVT.

The chain is built from TRBV4-2 and TRBJ2-7, with 9 bases lining up with TRBD1. This CDR3 region has 16 residues. Germline trimming cut 0 bases from V and 3 bases from J; bases unmatched to any gene: 6. Germline V gene data show CDR1 as LGHNA and CDR2 as YNFKEQ. Here the CDR3 DNA reads TGTGCCAGCAGCCAAGAAGGACAGGGGTTAAACTACGAGCAGTACTTC. Protein: CASSQEGQGLNYEQYF.

The rearrangement uses TRBV4-1 and TRBJ1-2, with 9 nucleotides matching TRBD1. CDR3 length equals 17 residues. V lost 0 bases, J lost 7 bases, and 12 bases stayed unmatched. Germline CDR1 is MGHRA and CDR2 is YSYEKL. The CDR3 DNA follows: TGCGCCAGCAGCCAAGATCAAGTCCGGGACAGGGCTTCTGGCTACACCTTC. Translation: CASSQDQVRDRASGYTF.